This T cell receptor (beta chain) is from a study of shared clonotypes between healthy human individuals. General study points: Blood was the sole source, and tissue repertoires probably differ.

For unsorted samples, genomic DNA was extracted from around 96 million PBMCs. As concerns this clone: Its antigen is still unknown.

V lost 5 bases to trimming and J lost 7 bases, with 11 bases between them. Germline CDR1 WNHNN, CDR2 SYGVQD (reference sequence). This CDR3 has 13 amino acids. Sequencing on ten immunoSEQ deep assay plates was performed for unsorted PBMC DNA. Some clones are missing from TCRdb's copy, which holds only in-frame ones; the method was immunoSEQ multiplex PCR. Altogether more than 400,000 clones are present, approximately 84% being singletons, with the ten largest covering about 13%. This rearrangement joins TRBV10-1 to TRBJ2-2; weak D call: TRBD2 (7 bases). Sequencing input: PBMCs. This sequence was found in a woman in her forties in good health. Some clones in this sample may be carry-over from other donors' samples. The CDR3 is CASSTGGGGELFF. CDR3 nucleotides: TGCGCCAGCAGTACGGGGGGCGGCGGGGAGCTGTTTTTT.